This T cell receptor beta chain was sequenced during a study of shared clonotypes between healthy human individuals. The assay was immunoSEQ multiplex PCR, and TCRdb's table has in-frame clones only and misses some. The sample has around 2.1 million clones; approximately 94% are singletons. This CDR3 is 12 amino acids long. This clone was seen only once. The origin of this receptor is a man aged 18-30 years in good health. Sample: naive CD4+ T cells sorted from blood. Subset indicated: CD45RA+ positively selected. V gene TRBV21-1 combines with J gene TRBJ1-2. TRBV21-1 is assigned pseudogene status. CDR3 DNA sequence: TGTGCCAGCAGCAAATGCCGGTGGGGCTACACCTTC. Its protein is CASSKCRWGYTF.